The present TCR beta chain was sequenced within a study of T cell changes during pregnancy in multiple sclerosis. There are 14 residues in the CDR3. Trimming cost V 0 bases and J 3 bases, with 8 bases left between them. The germline V gene encodes CDR1 SGDLS and CDR2 YYNGEE. This clone was seen once. Sequencing was performed with immunoSEQ multiplex PCR; in TCRdb, only in-frame clones are kept and a portion is missing. Of 45,000 to 65,000 clones detected, around 93% appear once; the ten largest clones hold about 3.8%. The clonotype comes from a female donor in good health, enrolled as a control in a pregnancy study. The sample here was peripheral blood, taken after pregnancy. V is TRBV9 and J is TRBJ2-3; D remains unclear. The CDR3 DNA sequence: TGTGCCAGCAGCGTAGAGGTAGCAACAGATACGCAGTATTTT. Its protein is CASSVEVATDTQYF.